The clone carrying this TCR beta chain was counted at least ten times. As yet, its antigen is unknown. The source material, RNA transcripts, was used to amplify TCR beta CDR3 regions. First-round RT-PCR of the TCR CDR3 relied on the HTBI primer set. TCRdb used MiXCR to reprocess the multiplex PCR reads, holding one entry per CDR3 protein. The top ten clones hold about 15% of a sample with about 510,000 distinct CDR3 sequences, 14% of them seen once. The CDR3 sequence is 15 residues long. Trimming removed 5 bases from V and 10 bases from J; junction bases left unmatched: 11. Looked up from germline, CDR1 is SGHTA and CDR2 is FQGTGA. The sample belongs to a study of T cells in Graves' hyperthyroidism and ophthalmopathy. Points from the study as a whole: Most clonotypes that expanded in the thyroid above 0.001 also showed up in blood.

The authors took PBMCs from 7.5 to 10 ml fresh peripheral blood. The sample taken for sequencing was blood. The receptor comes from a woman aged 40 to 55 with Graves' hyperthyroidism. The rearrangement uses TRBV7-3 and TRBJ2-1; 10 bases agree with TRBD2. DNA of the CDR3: TGTGCCAGCAGCCGCTCTAGCGGGAGTGGGTCAGAGCAGTTCTTC. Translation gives CASSRSSGSGSEQFF.